The 26 T cell receptor beta chains listed next were all sequenced from one sample in a study of shared clonotypes between healthy human individuals. Sequencing was performed with immunoSEQ multiplex PCR; in TCRdb, only in-frame clones are kept and a portion is missing. The data show 550,000 to 800,000 clones, over 65% seen once. The sample comprised memory CD4+ T cells sorted from blood. The subset here: CD45RA-negative fraction. These receptors were collected from a woman aged 30 to 39 in good health.

J is TRBJ2-5 and V is TRBV9; 7 bases line up with TRBD2. Germline values: CDR1 SGDLS, CDR2 YYNGEE. The length of the CDR3 is 14 residues. V was clipped by 0 bases and J by 4 bases; unmatched bases: 3. The CDR3 DNA is TGTGCCAGCAGCGTAGTACTAGCGTCAGAGACCCAGTACTTC. Protein sequence: CASSVVLASETQYF.

The chain recombines TRBV5-1 with TRBJ2-7; 7 positions agree with TRBD1. The CDR3 runs to 15 residues. CDR1 SGHRS and CDR2 YFSETQ come from the germline V gene. The V and J ends lost 4 bases and 6 bases, in that order; junction bases with no gene match: 13. The CDR3 sequence is CASSGTYRQGSEQYF. The DNA for the CDR3 is TGCGCCAGCAGCGGTACCTACCGACAGGGTAGCGAGCAGTACTTC.

The V and J genes are TRBV4-2 and TRBJ2-1; D remains ambiguous. V dropped 4 bases and J dropped 0 bases, with 13 bases sitting between them. Per germline, CDR1 LGHNA and CDR2 YNFKEQ. There are 16 residues in the CDR3. CDR3: CASSLSGISSYNEQFF. The CDR3 coding sequence is TGTGCCAGCAGCCTTTCAGGAATCAGCTCCTACAATGAGCAGTTCTTC.

The CDR3 region has the DNA TGTGCCAGTAGTAGTGGGACTAGCGGGAGAAGGTACGAGCAGTACTTC. Its protein is CASSSGTSGRRYEQYF. The genes are TRBV19 and TRBJ2-7, with 14 nucleotides matching TRBD2. The germline V gene encodes CDR1 LNHDA and CDR2 SQIVND (reference sequence). Trimming took 4 bases from V and 4 from J; bases not matched to a gene: 6. The CDR3 runs to 16 residues.

This clone was observed at least ten times. The chain joins TRBV4-1 to TRBJ1-3; no firm D call. Looked up from germline, CDR1 is MGHRA and CDR2 is YSYEKL. The CDR3 length is 15 residues. Trimming left V 1 base short and J 0 bases short, with 7 bases between. The CDR3, as DNA: TGCGCCAGCAGCCAAGTCTTTACCTCTGGAAACACCATATATTTT. Amino acids: CASSQVFTSGNTIYF.

DNA of the CDR3: TGTGCCAGCTCACCACGACAGGTTAATTGGCTCGAGCAGTACTTC. This sequence encodes CASSPRQVNWLEQYF. This chain uses TRBV18 with TRBJ2-7, with D possibly being TRBD1 (6 bases). Germline loops: CDR1 KGHSH, CDR2 LQKENI. This CDR3 contains 15 residues. The V and J ends lost 1 base and 6 bases respectively, with 16 bases between them.

This clone was found a few times. The chain is built from TRBV6-1 and TRBJ2-1; 8 bases map to TRBD2. The CDR3 sequence is 17 residues long. Germline V gives CDR1 MNHNS, CDR2 SASEGT. The junction had 7 bases not matched to a gene; V was cut back by 3 bases and J by 0 bases. The CDR3 sequence is CASSDALAGLSYNEQFF. Here the CDR3 DNA reads TGTGCCAGCAGTGATGCATTAGCGGGGCTCTCCTACAATGAGCAGTTCTTC.

This chain's CDR3 is CASSQGRGHAFF. CDR3 DNA: TGTGCCAGCAGCCAGGGCAGGGGGCACGCTTTCTTT. The chain has TRBV14 and TRBJ1-1; 8 bases match TRBD1. Germline V lookup: CDR1 SGHDN, CDR2 FVKESK. V lost 3 bases and J lost 11; bases outside the gene matches: 5. The CDR3 totals 12 residues.

The chain carries TRBV4-1 and TRBJ2-7; 7 bases match TRBD2. In germline, CDR1 is MGHRA, CDR2 YSYEKL. Trimming cost V 2 bases and J 2 bases; bases outside gene matches: 9. The CDR3 contains 16 residues. The CDR3 bases are TGCGCCAGCAGCCAAAGACCAGGACTAGTAGCCTACGAGCAGTACTTC. Its translation: CASSQRPGLVAYEQYF.

The chain is built from TRBV5-1 and TRBJ2-7; D tentatively reads TRBD1 or TRBD2 (6 bases each). CDR1 and CDR2 from the germline V gene are SGHRS and YFSETQ. V lost 0 bases to trimming and J lost 2 bases, with 12 bases between them. This CDR3 is 15 amino acids long. The CDR3 DNA reads as TGCGCCAGCAGCTTGGGTGGAGGGGGGCCCTACGAGCAGTACTTC. Translating gives CASSLGGGGPYEQYF.

V usage is TRBV5-1 and J usage is TRBJ2-7; tentatively, D is TRBD2 (6 bases). Per the germline V gene, CDR1 is SGHRS and CDR2 is YFSETQ. The CDR3 has 12 amino acids. Trimming pared 4 bases from V and 7 bases from J, leaving 12 bases between. The CDR3 protein is CASSGGTREQYF. The CDR3 coding sequence is TGCGCCAGCAGCGGCGGGACGCGTGAGCAGTACTTC.

Notes on this clone: This could be a read error, since a much larger clone is one nucleotide away. The chain uses TRBV6-1 and TRBJ2-3; no definite D call. Germline loops: CDR1 MNHNS, CDR2 SASEGT. With 6 bases removed from V and 2 bases from J, the gap between germline ends came to 6 bases. This CDR3 region has 12 residues. CDR3 loop: CASSGDTDTQYF. DNA for the CDR3: TGTGCCAGCAGCGGAGACACAGATACGCAGTATTTT.

The V call is TRBV11-3, the J call TRBJ2-3; D perhaps matches TRBD1 (5 bases). The germline V gene has CDR1 SGHNT and CDR2 YENEEA. This CDR3 spans 15 amino acids. V gave up 3 bases and J gave up 3 bases, with 13 bases separating them. The CDR3 protein is CASSLGPTETDTQYF. The DNA of the CDR3 is TGTGCCAGCAGCTTGGGCCCGACAGAGACAGATACGCAGTATTTT. The full variable domain, its missing parts supplied by reference TRBV11-3 and TRBJ2-3, is EAGVVQSPRYKIIEKKQPVAFWCNPISGHNTLYWYLQNLGQGPELLIRYENEEAVDDSQLPKDRFSAERLKGVDSTLKIQPAELGDSAVYLCASSLGPTETDTQYFGPGTRLTVL.

The chain employs TRBV30 and TRBJ1-5, with D unresolved. The CDR3 totals 13 residues. Trimming shortened V by 4 bases and J by 7 bases, and 14 bases separated the two germline ends. Germline CDR1 GTSNPN, CDR2 SVGIG (reference sequence). The CDR3 DNA sequence: TGTGCCTGGACTTACAGTCCCGGGCAGCCCCAGCATTTT. Translated: CAWTYSPGQPQHF.

Points on this clone: The sample contains more than one DNA sequence encoding this CDR3. The CDR3 protein is CASRLGSRETQYF. The CDR3 DNA follows: TGTGCCAGCAGACTAGGATCCCGAGAGACCCAGTACTTC. This sequence joins TRBV28 and TRBJ2-5; D possibly corresponds to TRBD2 (5 bases). Germline CDR1 MDHEN, CDR2 SYDVKM. The CDR3 covers 13 residues. The V end was cut by 6 bases, the J end by 4 bases, with 12 bases between.

The chain employs TRBV19 and TRBJ2-1; 13 positions match TRBD2. The CDR3 has 17 amino acids. The V gene's germline CDR1 is LNHDA and CDR2 SQIVND (reference sequence). V lost 5 bases, J lost 10 bases, and 14 bases stayed unmatched. This CDR3 is CASSSRTSGRQTGEQFF. CDR3 in DNA: TGTGCCAGTAGTTCTCGGACTAGCGGGAGACAGACGGGGGAGCAGTTCTTC. Variable domain in full (rest from reference TRBV19 and TRBJ2-1): DGGITQSPKYLFRKEGQNVTLSCEQNLNHDAMYWYRQDPGQGLRLIYYSQIVNDFQKGDIAEGYSVSREKKESFPLTVTSAQKNPTAFYLCASSSRTSGRQTGEQFFGPGTRLTVL.

This chain links TRBV28 with TRBJ1-2; tentatively, D is TRBD1 (6 bases). This CDR3 region has 15 residues. CDR1 is MDHEN and CDR2 is SYDVKM in the germline V gene. V shed 5 bases and J shed 7 bases, with 20 bases lying between them. This CDR3 reads CASSPHDGGRFGYTF. Here the CDR3 DNA reads TGTGCCAGCAGTCCGCACGACGGGGGGCGCTTTGGCTACACCTTC.

The chain is built from TRBV6-6 and TRBJ1-2; 9 bases line up with TRBD1. Germline CDR1 MNHNY, CDR2 SVGAGI (reference sequence). The CDR3 totals 16 residues. The junction had 10 bases not matched to a gene; V was cut back by 4 bases and J by 4 bases. CDR3 DNA sequence: TGTGCCAGCAGTTCCGCCCGACAGGGGGGGGCCTATGGCTACACCTTC. Residues: CASSSARQGGAYGYTF.

The chain uses TRBV28 and TRBJ1-2; D is unclear. V dropped 2 bases and J dropped 4 bases, with 8 bases sitting between them. The CDR3 totals 13 residues. Germline lookup yields CDR1 MDHEN and CDR2 SYDVKM. CDR3 in DNA: TGTGCCAGCAGTTTAGCGGGGATCTATGGCTACACCTTC. This gives the protein CASSLAGIYGYTF.

This clone was found once. This rearrangement joins TRBV9 to TRBJ1-1; D possibly corresponds to TRBD1 (5 bases). Germline V gene sequence: CDR1 SGDLS, CDR2 YYNGEE. V lost 0 bases, J lost 9 bases, and 9 bases lay in between. CDR3 length equals 12 residues. Here the CDR3 DNA reads TGTGCCAGCAGCGTAGTCCAGGGCCAAGCTTTCTTT. Translation gives CASSVVQGQAFF.

This chain uses TRBV2 with TRBJ1-5, with D possibly TRBD1 on 6 matching bases. Trimming removed 7 bases at V and 5 bases at J, with 12 bases between. The CDR3 runs 13 residues. In germline, CDR1 is SNHLY, CDR2 FYNNEI. The CDR3 loop reads CASTQGSYQPQHF. DNA for the CDR3: TGTGCCAGCACACAGGGTTCTTATCAGCCCCAGCATTTT.

This clone was counted many times. This chain links TRBV2 with TRBJ1-2; 9 nucleotides agree with TRBD1. The CDR3 length is 14 residues. Germline V gene lookup returns CDR1 SNHLY and CDR2 FYNNEI. After removal of 8 bases from V and 5 bases from J, the junction contained 9 bases not matched to a gene. CDR3 residues: CASDPRTGVYGYTF. The CDR3, as DNA: TGTGCCAGCGATCCTAGGACAGGGGTGTATGGCTACACCTTC.

The CDR3 spells CASSGQGTGDTQYF. CDR3 sequence (DNA): TGTGCCAGCAGCGGACAGGGGACGGGAGATACGCAGTATTTT. V gene TRBV2 combines with J gene TRBJ2-3, with TRBD1 matching 9 bases. CDR1 is SNHLY, CDR2 FYNNEI, per germline. The CDR3 extends over 14 amino acids. V lost 6 bases, J lost 5 bases, and 6 bases stayed unmatched. The complete variable domain, with remaining parts taken from reference TRBV2 and TRBJ2-3, reads EPEVTQTPSHQVTQMGQEVILRCVPISNHLYFYWYRQILGQKVEFLVSFYNNEISEKSEIFDDQFSVERPDGSNFTLKIRSTKLEDSAMYFCASSGQGTGDTQYFGPGTRLTVL.

The chain uses TRBV10-3 and TRBJ2-7; 12 positions match TRBD2. The CDR3 is 13 amino acids. CDR1 ENHRY and CDR2 SYGVKD come from the germline V gene. Trimming cost V 9 bases and J 0 bases; bases outside gene matches: 0. This CDR3 is CAMTSGSSYEQYF. CDR3 DNA: TGTGCCATGACTAGCGGGAGCTCCTACGAGCAGTACTTC.

The V call is TRBV28, the J call TRBJ2-7; possibly TRBD2 for D (5 bases). V lost 5 bases and J 4 bases, leaving 15 bases between the germline ends. CDR3 length: 14 residues. Germline V gene lookup returns CDR1 MDHEN and CDR2 SYDVKM. CDR3 sequence (DNA): TGTGCCAGCAGTGTTCCGGACGGACTGTACGAGCAGTACTTC. It is translated as CASSVPDGLYEQYF.

CDR3 loop: CASSQRMFEKLFF. In nucleotides, the CDR3 is TGTGCCAGCAGCCAAAGGATGTTTGAAAAACTGTTTTTT. The chain carries TRBV7-2 and TRBJ1-4; D gene unclear. CDR1 and CDR2 from the germline V gene are SGHTA and FQGNSA. The ends were cut back, 5 bases at V and 7 bases at J, with 11 bases in the middle. This CDR3 spans 13 amino acids. The full variable domain, rest sourced from reference TRBV7-2 and TRBJ1-4, is GAGVSQSPSNKVTEKGKDVELRCDPISGHTALYWYRQSLGQGLEFLIYFQGNSAPDKSGLPSDRFSAERTGGSVSTLTIQRTQQEDSAVYLCASSQRMFEKLFFGSGTQLSVL.